This T cell receptor beta chain was documented in a study of CD8 T cells in ankylosing spondylitis. Findings and caveats of the study: Made up of eight highly homologous variants, a TCR beta motif appeared characteristic of ankylosing spondylitis blood. Earlier literature documents some of the motif variants in reactive arthritis synovial fluid and blood. CD8+ by phenotype, disease-linked clones were relatively rare in peripheral blood.

TCRdb ran MiXCR on the 5' RACE reads and lists one entry per CDR3 protein. The profile shows under 250,000 distinct CDR3 sequences, approximately 7.3% of them singletons. This clonotype has at least ten counts. The target antigen is unknown. The V and J ends lost 1 base and 0 bases respectively, with 7 bases between them. This CDR3 spans 15 amino acids. Germline CDR1 is LGHNA and CDR2 is YSLEER. The V and J genes are TRBV4-3 and TRBJ2-4, with no clear D. Sample: blood, either unsorted or a sorted T cell fraction (not recorded which). The TCR was taken from a male donor with ankylosing spondylitis. CDR3 protein: CASSQAWTAKNIQYF. DNA of the CDR3: TGCGCCAGCAGCCAAGCATGGACAGCCAAAAACATTCAGTACTTC.